This TCR beta chain was identified during a study of shared clonotypes between healthy human individuals. Study-level findings and limits: In the sorted subsets, rarefaction showed sequencing was incomplete despite large depth.

Some clones are missing from TCRdb's copy, which holds only in-frame ones; the method was immunoSEQ multiplex PCR. The sample has 2 million to 2.5 million clones, nearly 97% seen once. This clone was observed a single time. Its matching antigen is unknown. This CDR3 comprises 16 residues. The germline V gene encodes CDR1 MNHEY and CDR2 SMNVEV (reference sequence). V dropped 5 bases and J dropped 7; count of bases not matched to a gene: 11. This clonotype originated in a man aged 18 to 30 in good health. The rearrangement uses TRBV27 and TRBJ1-4; the match to TRBD1 covers 9 bases. The sequenced sample was naive CD4+ T cells sorted from blood. Subset of the sample: CD45RA+ positively selected. As DNA, the CDR3 is TGTGCCAGCAGTCCTTCACTAACAGGGGGCGGTGAAAAACTGTTTTTT. Its protein is CASSPSLTGGGEKLFF.